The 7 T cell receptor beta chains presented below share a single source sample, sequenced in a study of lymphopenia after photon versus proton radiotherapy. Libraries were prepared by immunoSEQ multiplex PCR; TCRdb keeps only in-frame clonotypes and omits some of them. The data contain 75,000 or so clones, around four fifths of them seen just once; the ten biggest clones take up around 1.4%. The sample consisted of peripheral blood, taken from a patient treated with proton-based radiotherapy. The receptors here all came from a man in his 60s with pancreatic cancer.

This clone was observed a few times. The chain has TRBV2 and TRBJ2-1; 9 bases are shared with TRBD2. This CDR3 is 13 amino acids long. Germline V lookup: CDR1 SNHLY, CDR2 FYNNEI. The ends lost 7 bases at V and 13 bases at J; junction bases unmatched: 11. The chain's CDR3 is CASTQRTSEPQFF. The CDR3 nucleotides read TGTGCCAGCACTCAAAGGACTAGCGAACCCCAGTTCTTC.

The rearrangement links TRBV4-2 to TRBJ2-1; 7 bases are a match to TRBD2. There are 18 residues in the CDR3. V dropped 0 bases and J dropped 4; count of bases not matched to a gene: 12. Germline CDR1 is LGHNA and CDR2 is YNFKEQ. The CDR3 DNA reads TGTGCCAGCAGCCAAGACCCATGGAGTCTAGCGGTATACAATGAGCAGTTCTTC. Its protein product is CASSQDPWSLAVYNEQFF.

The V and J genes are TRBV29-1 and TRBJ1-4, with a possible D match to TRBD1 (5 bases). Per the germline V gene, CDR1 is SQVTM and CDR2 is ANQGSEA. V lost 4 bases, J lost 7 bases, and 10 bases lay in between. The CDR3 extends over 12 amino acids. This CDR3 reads CSVVLGGEKLFF. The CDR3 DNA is TGCAGCGTTGTCCTGGGGGGTGAAAAACTGTTTTTT. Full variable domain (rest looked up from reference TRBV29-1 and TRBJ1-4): SAVISQKPSRDICQRGTSLTIQCQVDSQVTMMFWYRQQPGQSLTLIATANQGSEATYESGFVIDKFPISRPNLTFSTLTVSNMSPEDSSIYLCSVVLGGEKLFFGSGTQLSVL.

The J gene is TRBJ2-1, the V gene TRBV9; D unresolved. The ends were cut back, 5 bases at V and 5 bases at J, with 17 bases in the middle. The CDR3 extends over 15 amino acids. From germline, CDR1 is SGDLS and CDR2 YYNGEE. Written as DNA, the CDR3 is TGTGCCAGCAGGGGATCCGTGGCCCCGGACAATGAGCAGTTCTTC. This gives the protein CASRGSVAPDNEQFF.

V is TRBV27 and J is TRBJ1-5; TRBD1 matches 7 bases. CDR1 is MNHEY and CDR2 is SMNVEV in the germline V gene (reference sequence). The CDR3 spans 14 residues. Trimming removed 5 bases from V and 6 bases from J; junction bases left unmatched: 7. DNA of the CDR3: TGTGCCAGCAGTGTCCAGGGGGTCGGTCAGCCCCAGCATTTT. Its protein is CASSVQGVGQPQHF.

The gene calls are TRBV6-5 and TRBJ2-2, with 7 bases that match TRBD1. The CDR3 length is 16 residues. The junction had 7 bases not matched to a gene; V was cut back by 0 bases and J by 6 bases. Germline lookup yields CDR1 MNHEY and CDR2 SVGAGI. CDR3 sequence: CASSYSLQGTAGELFF. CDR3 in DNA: TGTGCCAGCAGTTACTCGTTACAGGGGACGGCCGGGGAGCTGTTTTTT.

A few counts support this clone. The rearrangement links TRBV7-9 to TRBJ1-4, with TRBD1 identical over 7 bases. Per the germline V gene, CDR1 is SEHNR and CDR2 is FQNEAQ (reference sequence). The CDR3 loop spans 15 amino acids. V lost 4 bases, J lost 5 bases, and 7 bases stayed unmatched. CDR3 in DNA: TGTGCCAGCAGCTCCTTAGACAGGGACAATGAAAAACTGTTTTTT. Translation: CASSSLDRDNEKLFF. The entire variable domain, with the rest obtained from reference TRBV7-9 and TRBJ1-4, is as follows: DTGVSQNPRHKITKRGQNVTFRCDPISEHNRLYWYRQTLGQGPEFLTYFQNEAQLEKSRLLSDRFSAERPKGSFSTLEIQRTEQGDSAMYLCASSSLDRDNEKLFFGSGTQLSVL.